This note documents a single T cell receptor beta chain sequence. Within the sample, other DNA sequences also encode this same CDR3. Participants' reported clinical history set cohort assignment. Sequencing was performed with immunoSEQ multiplex PCR; in TCRdb, only in-frame clones are kept and a portion is missing. The sample yields over 300,000 clones, over 75% seen once. Germline V lookup: CDR1 KGHDR, CDR2 SFDVKD. V was pared by 6 bases and J by 0 bases, with 5 bases of the junction left unmatched. CDR3 length: 15 amino acids. The source of the sample is a study of blood T cell repertoires in COVID-19. Whole-study context: Samples came from the United States, Italy and Spain, spanning acute and convalescent COVID-19.

Sequences were obtained from PBMCs or T cells enriched from blood (not recorded which). This TCR derives from a young woman who had recovered from COVID-19. The chain uses TRBV24-1 and TRBJ2-7, with 9 bases matching TRBD1. CDR3 amino acids: CATSPGTGNSYEQYF. The CDR3 DNA follows: TGTGCCACCAGTCCCGGGACAGGGAACTCCTACGAGCAGTACTTC.